This T cell receptor (beta chain) was recorded in a study of shared clonotypes between healthy human individuals (dated by TCRdb to the early 2020s). Background on the whole study: A couple of women and three men aged 18 to 49 years were included in the cohort. To estimate repertoire size and how much clonotypes are shared between individuals, the study performed deep sequencing of blood TCR repertoires from 4 to 6 healthy adults. For each donor, CD4 naive and CD4 memory were each given three plates, CD8 naive was given two plates, and CD8 memory was given one plate. Leukapheresis yielded between about 0.94 and 9.5 billion PBMCs per donor. To increase sequencing depth and limit assay-specific biases, TCR repertoire library preparation and sequencing were carried out by different laboratories using diverse techniques.

The CDR3 runs 15 residues from the cysteine to the phenylalanine. Only the CDR3 region is kept as DNA, spanning 45 bases read in frame from base 1. CDR1 MNHNS and CDR2 SASEGT are derived from the germline V gene. The germline ends are 19 bases apart after V is trimmed by 4 bases and J by 6 bases. What the work shows at the level of the full study, not this receptor alone: The genetic and exposure-history diversity represented was limited by the small number of donors. Compared with non-shared clonotypes, clonotypes shared by all four sorted-subset donors had higher generation probabilities. Estimated clonotype richness was generally larger for naive than for memory subsets. Based on pairwise subsampling, the degree of clonotype sharing among donors was expected to be affected by sequencing depth. Rarefaction of sorted-subset datasets indicated incomplete sequencing despite the large sequencing depth. When several donors were compared, the shared fraction of clonotypes was 5% to 6.5% for naive CD4, 3.5% to 4% for naive CD8, roughly 2.3% for memory CD4, and 0.4% for memory CD8. Sampling was limited to blood, and TCR repertoires in tissue likely differ from TCR repertoires in blood.

Using the deep immunoSEQ assay, TCR CDR3 regions were amplified from genomic DNA by multiplex PCR. Extracted genomic DNA from each cell subset was distributed evenly across all wells of several immunoSEQ 96-well plates, and each plate was treated as a replicate. For sorted subsets, 200 to 250 ng genomic DNA, equal to 30,000 or so T cell genomes, was loaded into each replicate PCR. Purified libraries were quantified with a Qubit 3.0 fluorometer, sized on a Bioanalyzer 2100, and re-quantified with the KAPA Library Quantification kit. A separate single-read 150-cycle Illumina NextSeq 550 flow cell was used to sequence each immunoSEQ 96-well plate. In the authors' own workflow: Because only junctional sequences without quality scores were contained in the immunoSEQ output, filtering matching that applied to full-length reads could not be performed. Sequences were annotated with PyIR, a Python wrapper for IgBLAST v1.9, and V/J genes and CDR3 were assigned using IMGT germline references. Reads with weak V/J assignments (E-value above 1e-6), missing CDR3, stop codons, out-of-frame junctions, or ambiguous translated residues were removed. A V3J clonotype was defined by an identical inferred V gene, J gene, and CDR3 amino acid sequence. To compute the percentage overlap between repertoires, the number of shared unique clonotypes was divided by the size of the smaller repertoire. Three approaches were used to assess repertoire richness: RTK rarefaction, the Chao1 estimator, and Recon v2.1 estimates of unobserved clonotypes. Generation probabilities were computed with OLGA for all TCRbeta clonotypes obtained by the gDNA method from a handful of donors. TCRdb took over this immuneACCESS table, retaining in-frame rearrangements with V and J assigned. Such tables are incomplete; in checked studies, under half of the missing clones stem from an unresolved V gene, and the remainder is unexplained. The V and J calls and clone size were taken over from that table, and D and trimming were inferred from the DNA. Recorded for this sample are around 2,100,000 clones; roughly 94% of them occurred a single time. Jointly, the top ten make up roughly 1% of the sample.

For the CD8 naive samples, CD45RO-negative cells were positively selected for CCR7, yielding a CD45RA+CCR7+ population from which TemRA cells were excluded. The donors were healthy, HIV-negative adults with no recently reported acute infections or vaccinations. All donors were Caucasian adults living in Nashville, Tennessee, USA. Blood was obtained by leukapheresis, after which PBMCs were separated by Ficoll-Histopaque density gradient centrifugation and cryopreserved in liquid nitrogen vapor phase. Purity and quantity of every magnetically sorted T cell population were checked by analytical flow cytometry. Genomic DNA was isolated from every sorted fraction and measured by UV absorbance on a Nanodrop 2000c. A note on this clone: Which antigen it targets is not known. Base qualities are not recorded, but no much larger clone differs from it by a single base.

The sample taken for sequencing was naive CD8+ T cells sorted from blood. The cell subset or site label, read with the paper, signifies: CD45RA+CCR7+. The sequence was obtained from a man aged 18 to 29 in good health. The receptor chain draws on TRBV6-1 and TRBJ2-7; a tentative D call is TRBD2 (6 bases match). The bases are TGTGCCAGCAGTGCCATCCCACCGGGACTGTTCGAGCAGTACTTC. It encodes CASSAIPPGLFEQYF.